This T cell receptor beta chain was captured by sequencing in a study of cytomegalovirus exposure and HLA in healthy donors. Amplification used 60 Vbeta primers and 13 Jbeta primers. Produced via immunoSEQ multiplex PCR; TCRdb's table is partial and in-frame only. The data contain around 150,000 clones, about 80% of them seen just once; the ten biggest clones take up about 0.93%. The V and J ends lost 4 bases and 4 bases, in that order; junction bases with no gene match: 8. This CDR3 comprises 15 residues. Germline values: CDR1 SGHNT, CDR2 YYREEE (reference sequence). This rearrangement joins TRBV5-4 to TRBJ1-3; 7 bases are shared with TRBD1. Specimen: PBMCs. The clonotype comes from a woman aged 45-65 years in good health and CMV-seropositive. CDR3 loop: CASSPGTADGNTIYF. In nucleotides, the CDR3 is TGTGCCAGCAGCCCCGGGACAGCCGACGGAAACACCATATATTTT.